The clone carrying this T cell receptor (beta chain) was observed a single time. The sample comes from a study of blood T cell repertoires in COVID-19. Here immunoSEQ multiplex PCR was the method, and the copy in TCRdb shows in-frame clones only, minus some. This sample has roughly 140,000 clones, with more than 70% found just once. Sequenced input: peripheral blood. The clonotype was recovered from a man between 45 and 60 years old with active or convalescent COVID-19.

CDR3 protein: CASSQGGFGENYGYTF. CDR3 in DNA: TGCGCCAGCAGCCAAGGGGGATTTGGGGAGAACTATGGCTACACCTTC. The V and J genes are TRBV4-1 and TRBJ1-2; D not certain. V was shortened by 1 base and J by 2 bases, with 14 bases between the two germline ends. Germline CDR1 and CDR2: MGHRA and YSYEKL. The length of the CDR3 is 16 residues.